This T cell receptor beta chain was found in a study of cytomegalovirus exposure and HLA in healthy donors. Study-wide background: The same platform was used for the 120 validation repertoires and the roughly 640 first-cohort repertoires, a later analysis reported.

Profiling relied on immunoSEQ multiplex PCR, and the TCRdb table lists in-frame clones only, not all of them. The repertoire consists of some 200,000 clones, with 75% to 95% occurring once and the leading ten covering roughly 1%. The CDR3 covers 16 residues. With 2 bases clipped from V and 1 base from J, the junction kept 7 bases outside the gene matches. Germline CDR1 reads SGHRS; CDR2 reads YFSETQ. The chain recombines TRBV5-1 with TRBJ2-3; TRBD2 agrees at 7 bases. Source material: PBMCs. This receptor was taken from a woman between 18 and 30 years old in good health and CMV-seronegative. DNA of the CDR3: TGCGCCAGCAGCTTAGCGGGGAGCCACGGCACAGATACGCAGTATTTT. Its protein is CASSLAGSHGTDTQYF.